These T cell receptor beta chains were read from a single sample in a study of beta chain features in type 1 diabetes. Using immunoSEQ multiplex PCR, the repertoire was profiled, and TCRdb retains in-frame clones only, with some absent. Of hundreds of thousands of clones listed, about a tenth are singletons. The source material was central memory CD4+ T cells from blood. The receptors here all came from a man aged 25-45 years with type 1 diabetes. Both conserved end residues are part of each CDR3. The D gene is left open where the match is weak. Not every row has a clone size; where given, it reads once, few, many or a size class.

clone size	V gene	J gene	D gene	CDR3 DNA	CDR3 protein
many	TRBV9	TRBJ1-6	.	TGTGCCAGCAGCGCTTCGACACTACCACCCCTCCACTTT	CASSASTLPPLHF
few	TRBV7-9	TRBJ2-3	.	TGTGCCAGCAGCTTAGAGGGGGGAGCTACAGATACGCAGTATTTT	CASSLEGGATDTQYF
.	TRBV5-1	TRBJ2-2	.	TGCGCCAGCTCGGAGACCAACACCGGGGAGCTGTTTTTT	CASSETNTGELFF
.	TRBV11-2	TRBJ2-2	.	TGTGCCAGCAGCCCTGGGGGGACCGGGGAGCTGTTTTTT	CASSPGGTGELFF
.	TRBV10-1	TRBJ2-7	TRBD1	TGCGCCAGCAGTGAGGGACAGGGGGCCCCCGAGCAGTACTTC	CASSEGQGAPEQYF
many	TRBV9	TRBJ2-2	.	TGTGCCAGCAGCGTAGTGCCGACAGGGAACACCGGGGAGCTGTTTTTT	CASSVVPTGNTGELFF
.	TRBV19	TRBJ1-6	TRBD1	TGTGCCAGTACCTCAAGTGGGACAGGTCGATCCTATAATTCACCCCTCCACTTT	CASTSSGTGRSYNSPLHF
many	TRBV28	TRBJ1-2	.	TGTGCCAGCAGTTTAGGGTTGGGGTTAGACGGCTACACCTTC	CASSLGLGLDGYTF
few	TRBV5-1	TRBJ2-2	TRBD1	TGCGCCAGCAGCCGTGGGACAGGAAACACCGGGGAGCTGTTTTTT	CASSRGTGNTGELFF
.	TRBV5-1	TRBJ1-1	.	TGCGCCAGCAGCCCCGGAGTGAACACTGAAGCTTTCTTT	CASSPGVNTEAFF
few	TRBV11-2	TRBJ1-1	.	TGTGCCAGCAGCTCTGCAAAGGGAACTGAAGCTTTCTTT	CASSSAKGTEAFF
.	TRBV7-8	TRBJ2-7	TRBD1	TGTGCCAGCAGCGTTAACAGGGGATTATACTACGAGCAGTACTTC	CASSVNRGLYYEQYF
.	TRBV2	TRBJ1-2	.	TGTGCCAGCAGTGAGTCCGGGATAAGCTATGGCTACACCTTC	CASSESGISYGYTF
.	TRBV6-5	TRBJ1-4	TRBD1	TGTGCCAGCAGTTACGCGCCCGGGACAGCAAATGAAAAACTGTTTTTT	CASSYAPGTANEKLFF
few	TRBV25-1	TRBJ2-6	.	TGTGCCAGCAGTAAGGCAGGGGCTGCCTCTGGGGCCAACGTCCTGACTTTC	CASSKAGAASGANVLTF
many	TRBV11-2	TRBJ2-7	.	TGTGCCAGCAGCTTAGTAAGGGGACCTTCCTACGAGCAGTACTTC	CASSLVRGPSYEQYF
few	TRBV5-8	TRBJ2-1	TRBD2	TGTGCCAGCAGCCCGCCCTTCCGACTAGCGGGGAGATACAATGAGCAGTTCTTC	CASSPPFRLAGRYNEQFF
few	TRBV7-9	TRBJ1-4	TRBD1	TGTGCCAGCAGCTTTGACAGGGCGCTTAATGAAAAACTGTTTTTT	CASSFDRALNEKLFF
few	TRBV7-9	TRBJ1-1	.	TGTGCCAGCAGCCCTACCTATGGAAACACTGAAGCTTTCTTT	CASSPTYGNTEAFF
few	TRBV30	TRBJ1-5	TRBD1	TGTGCCTGGAGTGTACGGGAACAGGGGGCAAAGCCCCAGCATTTT	CAWSVREQGAKPQHF
few	TRBV10-3	TRBJ1-2	.	TGTGCCATCAGTGAGTTAGGGATCGCCTATGGCTACACCTTC	CAISELGIAYGYTF
many	TRBV18	TRBJ1-2	.	TGTGCCAGCTCAGCCGACGGTATCGCGAGTTATGGCTACACCTTC	CASSADGIASYGYTF
.	TRBV5-1	TRBJ1-5	.	TGCGCCAGCAGCTTGGGTCAGGATAACCAGCCCCAGCATTTT	CASSLGQDNQPQHF
few	TRBV2	TRBJ1-3	.	TGTGCCAGCAGTGAGACCTGGGGAAACACCATATATTTT	CASSETWGNTIYF
.	TRBV30	TRBJ2-3	.	TGTGCCTGGAGTGTATCGCAAGATACGCAGTATTTT	CAWSVSQDTQYF
few	TRBV2	TRBJ1-2	.	TGTGCCAGCAGTGAACCGTTGAACTATGGCTACACCTTC	CASSEPLNYGYTF
once	TRBV28	TRBJ1-2	.	TGTGCCAGCAGTGGGCGGGAAGCCTACCGACATGGCTACACCTTC	CASSGREAYRHGYTF
few	TRBV7-9	TRBJ2-3	.	TGTGCCAGCAGCTTTTGGGGGCGGGTTGGGACAGATACGCAGTATTTT	CASSFWGRVGTDTQYF
few	TRBV5-1	TRBJ1-1	TRBD1	TGCGCCAGCAGCCCCGGACAGGGCGGATGGACTGAAGCTTTCTTT	CASSPGQGGWTEAFF
many	TRBV7-2	TRBJ2-5	.	TGTGCCAGCAGTATGTTAGAGACCCAGTACTTC	CASSMLETQYF
few	TRBV28	TRBJ1-1	.	TGTGCCAGCACCTCGACAGACACTCACACTGAAGCTTTCTTT	CASTSTDTHTEAFF
.	TRBV6-6	TRBJ2-1	TRBD2	TGTGCCAGCAGGTTAGGGACTAGCGTGAATGAGCAGTTCTTC	CASRLGTSVNEQFF
few	TRBV18	TRBJ2-5	TRBD1	TGTGCCAGCTCACCTCGGGACAGCCTAGAGACCCAGTACTTC	CASSPRDSLETQYF
.	TRBV2	TRBJ2-5	TRBD2	TGTGCCAGCCAAGGGAGCGGGGGCCCAGAGACCCAGTACTTC	CASQGSGGPETQYF
.	TRBV2	TRBJ1-1	.	TGTGCCAGCAGTGTTGGACGTCTGAACACTGAAGCTTTCTTT	CASSVGRLNTEAFF
.	TRBV6-6	TRBJ2-7	.	TGTGCCAGCACCAGGGAGGGGGTTGGCGAGCAGTACTTC	CASTREGVGEQYF
.	TRBV4-3	TRBJ2-2	.	TGCGCCAGCAGCCAAGATGTCTACAGGGTAAACACCGGGGAGCTGTTTTTT	CASSQDVYRVNTGELFF
few	TRBV6-6	TRBJ1-6	TRBD1	TGTGCCAGCAGACACGACAGGGAGGGTTCACCCCTCCACTTT	CASRHDREGSPLHF
many	TRBV19	TRBJ1-1	.	TGTGCCAGTAGTATAGGAGCGGACACTGAAGCTTTCTTT	CASSIGADTEAFF
few	TRBV21-1	TRBJ1-6	.	TGTGCCAGCAGCAAAGAATCTGGGGGCAAAGAGGTATCACCCCTCCACTTT	CASSKESGGKEVSPLHF
.	TRBV30	TRBJ1-3	TRBD1	TGTGCCTGGGAAGACAGGGGCTCTGGAAACACCATATATTTT	CAWEDRGSGNTIYF
.	TRBV28	TRBJ2-7	.	TGTGCCAGCGGCCGAGACGAGCAGTACTTC	CASGRDEQYF
many	TRBV28	TRBJ2-7	.	TGTGCCAGCAGTTTATCCTCGGGACGGATACTACGAGGGCAGTACTTC	CASSLSSGRILRGQYF
many	TRBV2	TRBJ2-5	TRBD2	TGTGCCAGAAGCGGGGGGCCCGGAGAGACCCAGTACTTC	CARSGGPGETQYF
.	TRBV7-9	TRBJ2-3	TRBD2	TGTGCCACCCTTAGCGGGGGGGCCCGGGGAGATACGCAGTATTTT	CATLSGGARGDTQYF
few	TRBV6-6	TRBJ2-7	.	TGTGCCAGCAGACAGTTTACCTACGAGCAGTACTTC	CASRQFTYEQYF
few	TRBV2	TRBJ2-3	.	TGTGCCAGCAGTGATCGGACCACAGATACGCAGTATTTT	CASSDRTTDTQYF
.	TRBV27	TRBJ2-1	.	TGTGCCAGCAGTTTATCGTGGGGCTCCCACAATGAGCAGTTCTTC	CASSLSWGSHNEQFF
.	TRBV30	TRBJ1-2	.	TGTGCCTGGAGTGTATCGGGCTATGGCTACACCTTC	CAWSVSGYGYTF
many	TRBV5-1	TRBJ2-5	.	TGCGCCAGCAGCGTCCAGGCGGGCGAGGGGGAGACCCAGTACTTC	CASSVQAGEGETQYF
.	TRBV5-1	TRBJ2-5	TRBD1	TGCGCCAGCAGCTTAGGGGACAGGGGGCAAGGAGAGACCCAGTACTTC	CASSLGDRGQGETQYF